This is a list of T cell receptor beta chains from one sample in a study of OX40 agonist ivuxolimab in advanced cancers. Data came from immunoSEQ multiplex PCR; TCRdb stores just in-frame clones and leaves some out. The table has some 95,000 clones, about nine tenths seen once. This specimen consisted of CD4+ or CD8+ T cells sorted from blood, obtained in a trial of the OX40 agonist ivuxolimab. These receptor sequences come from an adult with an advanced solid tumor such as melanoma, head and neck, liver or kidney cancer. Both conserved end residues are part of each CDR3. The D gene is left open where the match is weak. Size values are once, few and many counts, or a class for expanded clones, and some rows have none.

j_call d_call v_call clone_size cdr3_aa cdr3_nt
TRBJ2-3 . TRBV21-1 . CASSKASLNLVGDTQYF TGTGCCAGCAGCAAAGCGTCTCTGAACTTAGTGGGAGATACGCAGTATTTT
TRBJ2-2 . TRBV7-9 . CASSPRGSNTGELFF TGTGCCAGCAGCCCTCGCGGGTCGAACACCGGGGAGCTGTTTTTT
TRBJ2-1 TRBD2 TRBV18 . CASSLGWDYSYNEQFF TGTGCCAGCTCGCTAGGGTGGGACTATTCCTACAATGAGCAGTTCTTC
TRBJ2-2 . TRBV19 . CASISTGELFF TGTGCCAGTATCTCGACCGGGGAGCTGTTTTTT
TRBJ1-1 TRBD1 TRBV7-2 . CASSPGGQGVDMNTEAFF TGTGCCAGCAGCCCGGGGGGACAGGGCGTCGACATGAACACTGAAGCTTTCTTT
TRBJ2-7 . TRBV29-1 . CSVVPRAGEQYF TGCAGCGTTGTCCCCAGGGCAGGGGAGCAGTACTTC
TRBJ2-1 . TRBV10-3 . CAISESSLSNEQFF TGTGCCATCAGTGAGTCGAGTCTCAGCAATGAGCAGTTCTTC
TRBJ1-2 . TRBV19 . CASSISDSGYTF TGTGCCAGTAGTATATCGGACAGTGGCTACACCTTC
TRBJ2-7 . TRBV18 . CASSPPGQGAYEQYF TGTGCCAGCTCACCACCGGGGCAGGGAGCCTACGAGCAGTACTTC
TRBJ2-3 TRBD2 TRBV6-4 once CASSALAGDGTDTQYF TGTGCCAGCAGTGCCTTAGCGGGGGACGGCACAGATACGCAGTATTTT
TRBJ1-5 TRBD1 TRBV28 . CATRQGAHGQPQHF TGTGCCACCCGACAGGGGGCGCACGGCCAGCCCCAGCATTTT
TRBJ1-5 . TRBV7-2 . CASSLVGTTNQPQHF TGTGCCAGCAGCTTAGTAGGGACCACCAATCAGCCCCAGCATTTT
TRBJ2-6 . TRBV30 . CACRTSGANVLTF TGTGCCTGCAGGACCTCTGGGGCCAACGTCCTGACTTTC
TRBJ1-5 . TRBV5-8 . CASSLGQRTNQPQHF TGTGCCAGCAGCTTGGGACAGAGAACTAATCAGCCCCAGCATTTT
TRBJ2-7 . TRBV28 . CASGDSLAWPEQYF TGTGCCAGCGGAGACTCTCTAGCGTGGCCCGAGCAGTACTTC
TRBJ2-3 . TRBV27 . CASSLLSTDTQYF TGTGCCAGCAGTTTGCTTAGCACAGATACGCAGTATTTT
TRBJ2-2 TRBD1 TRBV29-1 . CSGRQGNTGELFF TGCAGCGGTCGACAGGGTAACACCGGGGAGCTGTTTTTT
TRBJ2-1 . TRBV7-9 . CASSLGSMLGGNEQFF TGTGCCAGCAGCTTAGGTTCGATGCTCGGCGGGAATGAGCAGTTCTTC
TRBJ2-2 . TRBV29-1 . CSVSETGELFF TGCAGCGTAAGTGAGACCGGGGAGCTGTTTTTT
TRBJ1-2 . TRBV30 . CAWSARLYGYTF TGTGCCTGGAGTGCCAGGCTCTATGGCTACACCTTC
TRBJ1-6 . TRBV6-5 . CASARGEGSPLHF TGTGCCAGCGCTAGGGGCGAGGGTTCACCCCTCCACTTT
TRBJ2-2 . TRBV10-2 . CASSDWGSQNTGELFF TGCGCCAGCAGTGACTGGGGGAGCCAGAACACCGGGGAGCTGTTTTTT
TRBJ1-5 . TRBV18 once CASSPSKDQPQHF TGTGCCAGCTCACCCTCTAAGGATCAGCCCCAGCATTTT
TRBJ2-4 . TRBV15 once CATSSFTGRLSKNIQYF TGTGCCACCAGCAGTTTTACAGGGAGGTTATCCAAAAACATTCAGTACTTC
TRBJ2-3 TRBD2 TRBV10-3 . CAISSKAGEGRDTQYF TGTGCCATCAGTTCGAAAGCGGGAGAGGGACGAGATACGCAGTATTTT
TRBJ2-2 . TRBV19 once CASSVQRGTGELFF TGTGCCAGTAGTGTGCAAAGGGGCACCGGGGAGCTGTTTTTT
TRBJ2-3 . TRBV7-2 . CASSSTGTLGGTQYF TGTGCCAGCAGCTCTACCGGGACTCTAGGGGGTACGCAGTATTTT
TRBJ2-2 . TRBV9 few CASSVGRGSNTGELFF TGTGCCAGCAGCGTAGGGAGGGGTTCGAACACCGGGGAGCTGTTTTTT
TRBJ1-1 . TRBV6-6 . CASSYSGREAFF TGTGCCAGCAGTTACTCAGGACGCGAAGCTTTCTTT
TRBJ1-4 . TRBV19 . CASSPTSPDEKLFF TGTGCCAGTAGTCCCACCTCGCCTGACGAAAAACTGTTTTTT
TRBJ2-5 . TRBV5-1 . CASVERSRRETQYF TGCGCCAGCGTGGAACGTTCCCGAAGGGAGACCCAGTACTTC
TRBJ2-2 . TRBV7-7 . CASSPSSGNTGELFF TGTGCTAGCAGCCCTTCGAGTGGGAACACCGGGGAGCTGTTTTTT
TRBJ2-1 TRBD2 TRBV5-4 . CASSPAGGSYNEQFF TGTGCCAGCAGCCCAGCGGGAGGGTCCTACAATGAGCAGTTCTTC
TRBJ2-1 . TRBV18 once CASSPGDRAGNEQFF TGTGCCAGCTCACCCGGGGACAGAGCGGGTAATGAGCAGTTCTTC
TRBJ2-3 TRBD2 TRBV6-5 once CASSYKAGGADTQYF TGTGCCAGCAGTTACAAGGCGGGAGGCGCAGATACGCAGTATTTT
TRBJ2-7 . TRBV6-5 . CASSYSIRETYEQYF TGTGCCAGCAGTTACTCGATCCGAGAGACCTACGAGCAGTACTTC